This T cell receptor beta chain is drawn from a study of graft-versus-host responses after intestinal transplantation (dated by TCRdb to about 2021). About the full investigation: The transplants that recipients received were multivisceral, liver-intestinal, or isolated intestinal. Rather than going through the commercial service, samples from a few later patients were sequenced in-house on an Illumina MiSeq and processed with MiXCR. Alloreactive clones were identified by sequencing pre-transplant mixed lymphocyte reaction products and comparing these products with unstimulated pre-transplant donor and recipient T cells. Donor T cell macrochimerism was defined as a peak of at least 4% donor T cells among recipient peripheral blood mononuclear cells. The cohort enrolled 20 to 25 intestinal transplant recipients, one of whom was a retransplant, and 3 patients without pretransplant specimens were excluded. Graft-versus-host and host-versus-graft alloreactive T cell clones were tracked in the graft, circulation and bone marrow after intestinal transplantation using bulk TCR-beta CDR3 sequencing. Anti-thymocyte globulin induction was given to all recipients, followed by maintenance tacrolimus and steroids for around three years. The investigation overall reported the following: Early after transplant, declines in HvG clones were associated with peak levels of circulating GvH clones. In the allografts of patients with donor T cell macrochimerism, GvH to HvG T cell clonal ratios were high. The conclusions were limited by the relatively low number and heterogeneity of the intestinal transplant patients. GvH clones were detected in recipient bone marrow, and some appeared earlier in ileal mucosa or blood, consistent with an intestinal mucosal origin.

This sample's time point label indicates: cells obtained before transplantation from donor or recipient. CD3+CD4+ and CD3+CD8+ populations were FACS-sorted from unstimulated pre-transplant donor and recipient cells taken from spleen or lymph nodes. The CDR3 has 15 amino acids, counting the end cysteine and phenylalanine. Only CDR3 DNA is held: 45 bases, read in frame from base 1. CDR1 SGDLS and CDR2 YYNGEE were looked up in the germline V gene. At the junction V is shortened by 4 bases and J by 0 bases, with 12 bases in between. As concerns this clone: Its antigen is unknown. Nothing much larger sits one base from this clone, and base qualities are not available.

Libraries were made using the immunoSEQ multiplex PCR assay. For most patients, genomic DNA was isolated using the Qiagen DNeasy Blood and Tissue Kit and was shipped frozen to Adaptive Biotechnologies for TCR sequencing. For most patients, high-throughput TCR-beta CDR3 sequencing of genomic DNA was performed by Adaptive Biotechnologies. As for the original processing: TCR sequencing data were retrieved from Adaptive's ImmunoSEQ software for some 17 patients, whereas a few other patients were processed with MiXCR and VDJtools. To correct CD4 versus CD8 sorting errors, sequences present in both subsets at a frequency ratio below 5:1 were removed. CDR3 nucleotide sequences shared by donor and recipient were removed because the origin of these sequences could not be assigned. Alloreactive clones required at least 2-fold expansion over unstimulated cells and minimum CFSE-low frequency of 0.002% (template counts) or 0.001% (read counts). Clones detected in sequenced pre-transplant spleen, lymph node, or MLR CFSE-low populations of the donor or recipient were defined as mappable. The cumulative frequency of alloreactive clones was calculated as a percentage of all sequences, weighted by copy number. TCRdb retrieved this table from immuneACCESS and kept in-frame rearrangements only. Not all clones are present; in checked studies, unresolved V genes account for under half, and no reason is known for the remainder. The DNA was the basis for D and trimming; V, J and clone size are from that table. The sample table records fewer than 110,000 clones; 87% of these occur just once. Clones ranked in the top ten supply less than 0.85% of the sample.

This specimen consisted of unstimulated CD4+ T cells sorted from spleen or lymph node cells, obtained before transplant. The chain is encoded by TRBV9 joined to TRBJ2-3; TRBD1 is perhaps the D gene, given 5 matching bases. This TCR was recovered from a human donor who was the organ donor for an intestinal transplant. The CDR3 region reads CASSPRQLSTDTQYF. The DNA sequence is given as TGTGCCAGCAGCCCACGACAGTTAAGCACAGATACGCAGTATTTT.